A single sample gave rise to the 8 T cell receptor beta chains below, sequenced in a study of blood T cell repertoires in COVID-19 (TCRdb year 2020). The library was made by the immunoSEQ multiplex PCR assay. TCRdb obtained this table from immuneACCESS and retained in-frame rearrangements with V and J assigned. These tables miss some clones; where compared with another copy, unresolved V genes account for less than half of the shortfall, and the remainder is unexplained. The sample yields about 300,000 clones; 88% were counted once. Over 8% of the sample belongs to the ten largest clones. Sequencing input: peripheral blood. These receptors came from a man aged 18-30 years with active or convalescent COVID-19.

The V call is TRBV10-3, the J call TRBJ1-4; 8 bases match TRBD1. Per germline, CDR1 ENHRY and CDR2 SYGVKD. The CDR3 spans 16 residues. V trimming: 10 bases; J trimming: 1 base; junction bases outside the gene matches: 11. Here the CDR3 reads CARILQGAGTNEKLFF. The CDR3 DNA reads TGTGCCAGAATTCTTCAGGGGGCGGGAACTAATGAAAAACTGTTTTTT.

The J gene is TRBJ1-1, the V gene TRBV5-1; the D gene is possibly TRBD1 (5 bases). Trimming took off 2 bases at V and 2 bases at J, with 13 bases between the two ends. Germline CDR1 and CDR2: SGHRS and YFSETQ. CDR3 length: 15 residues. The CDR3 sequence: CASSFAGRLNTEAFF. The CDR3 nucleotides are TGCGCCAGCAGCTTTGCGGGACGACTAAACACTGAAGCTTTCTTT.

The chain joins TRBV6-6 to TRBJ1-1, with 9 bases fitting TRBD1. In germline, CDR1 is MNHNY, CDR2 SVGAGI (reference sequence). The CDR3 spans 14 residues. J gave up 5 bases and V 1 base, and 2 bases lay outside the gene matches. The CDR3 DNA sequence: TGTGCCAGCAGTTACTACAGGGGGCAAACTGAAGCTTTCTTT. It yields the protein CASSYYRGQTEAFF.

This clone was recorded only once. The sample has other DNA sequences that encode this CDR3 too. V and J are TRBV7-9 and TRBJ2-1, with 14 bases matching TRBD2. Germline-derived CDR1 and CDR2 are SEHNR and FQNEAQ (reference sequence). The CDR3 spans 15 residues. Unmatched junction bases numbered 2, after V lost 3 bases and J lost 7 bases. CDR3 coding DNA: TGTGCCAGCAGCTTGACTAGCGGGGGGGCTAATGAGCAGTTCTTC. Protein sequence: CASSLTSGGANEQFF. The variable domain in full, with the rest retrieved from reference TRBV7-9 and TRBJ2-1, is DTGVSQNPRHKITKRGQNVTFRCDPISEHNRLYWYRQTLGQGPEFLTYFQNEAQLEKSRLLSDRFSAERPKGSFSTLEIQRTEQGDSAMYLCASSLTSGGANEQFFGPGTRLTVL.

This chain links TRBV7-3 with TRBJ2-1, with 12 bases fitting TRBD1. Germline CDR1 reads SGHTA; CDR2 reads FQGTGA. Trimming took 3 bases from V and 6 from J; bases not matched to a gene: 6. This CDR3 has 16 amino acids. DNA of the CDR3: TGTGCCAGCAGCTTGAGTCGGGACAGGGGGCTCAATGAGCAGTTCTTC. It translates to CASSLSRDRGLNEQFF. Using reference TRBV7-3 and TRBJ2-1 for the parts outside the CDR3, the full variable domain is GAGVSQTPSNKVTEKGKYVELRCDPISGHTALYWYRQSLGQGPEFLIYFQGTGAADDSGLPNDRFFAVRPEGSVSTLKIQRTERGDSAVYLCASSLSRDRGLNEQFFGPGTRLTVL.

CDR3: CASSARSEFDEKLFF. The CDR3 DNA is TGTGCCAGCAGCGCACGCTCGGAGTTCGATGAAAAACTGTTTTTT. V usage is TRBV5-6 and J usage is TRBJ1-4; no clear D gene. The CDR3 has 15 amino acids. V shed 4 bases and J shed 6 bases, with 16 bases lying between them. Germline CDR1 is SGHDT and CDR2 is YYEEEE.

The chain employs TRBV10-3 and TRBJ2-1; 7 nucleotides line up with TRBD1. The trim removed 2 bases at V and 7 bases at J, leaving 5 bases unmatched. This CDR3 has 14 residues. Germline V CDR1 and CDR2: ENHRY, SYGVKD. The CDR3 nucleotides read TGTGCCATCAGTGAGGAGGGGGCTAAAAATGAGCAGTTCTTC. Translating it yields CAISEEGAKNEQFF.

The chain is built from TRBV5-1 and TRBJ2-3; TRBD2 might be the D (6 bases). The CDR3 spans 15 residues. Germline CDR1 and CDR2: SGHRS and YFSETQ. V lost 0 bases to trimming and J lost 2 bases, with 10 bases between them. CDR3 residues: CASSLGTTITDTQYF. The CDR3 DNA reads as TGCGCCAGCAGCTTGGGGACTACCATCACAGATACGCAGTATTTT.